Following are 5 T cell receptor beta chains from one sample sequenced in a study of Ad26.COV2.S vaccination and SARS-CoV-2 variants. TCRdb keeps only in-frame clones here, not all; method: immunoSEQ multiplex PCR. Of under 150,000 clones in the sample, 86% were seen once. Sequenced here: peripheral blood, sampled after recovery from COVID-19. The receptors come from a human donor who had recovered from COVID-19.

The chain is built from TRBV6-5 and TRBJ1-2, with TRBD1 matching over 8 bases. V lost 0 bases to trimming and J lost 4 bases; unmatched junction nucleotides: 7. Germline V gene sequence: CDR1 MNHEY, CDR2 SVGAGI. This CDR3 is 16 amino acids long. DNA for the CDR3: TGTGCCAGCAGTTACTCGTGGCAGGGGGCTGCCTATGGCTACACCTTC. This codes for CASSYSWQGAAYGYTF.

This chain joins TRBV11-2 and TRBJ1-4; maybe TRBD1 (5 bases). CDR3 length: 14 amino acids. CDR1 and CDR2 from the germline V gene are SGHAT and FQNNGV. Trimming stripped 3 bases from V and 5 bases from J, with 10 bases between. This CDR3 is CASSLNQGNEKLFF. CDR3 bases: TGTGCCAGCAGCTTGAACCAGGGAAATGAAAAACTGTTTTTT.

The chain uses TRBV5-1 and TRBJ1-4; possible D gene TRBD1, 5 bases. V gave up 8 bases and J gave up 7 bases, with 12 bases separating them. Germline V CDR1 and CDR2: SGHRS, YFSETQ. The CDR3 runs to 12 residues. CDR3: CASRRDLEKLFF. DNA of the CDR3: TGCGCCAGTAGAAGGGACCTTGAAAAACTGTTTTTT.

The chain is built from TRBV19 and TRBJ2-1; no clear D. Trimming cost V 3 bases and J 6 bases, with 9 bases left between them. The germline CDR1 and CDR2 sequences are LNHDA and SQIVND (reference sequence). The CDR3 totals 13 residues. CDR3 amino acids: CASSIGSSNEQFF. In DNA form, the CDR3 reads TGTGCCAGTAGTATTGGATCGAGCAATGAGCAGTTCTTC.

In regard to this clone: Distinct nucleotide sequences in the sample also encode this CDR3. The chain couples TRBV12-3 or TRBV12-4 to TRBJ1-1; no clear D. The length of the CDR3 is 11 residues. The V end lost 3 bases, the J end lost 4 bases, and 3 bases lay between the germline ends. CDR3 sequence (DNA): TGTGCCAGCAGTTTGGGCACTGAAGCTTTCTTT. Protein product: CASSLGTEAFF.